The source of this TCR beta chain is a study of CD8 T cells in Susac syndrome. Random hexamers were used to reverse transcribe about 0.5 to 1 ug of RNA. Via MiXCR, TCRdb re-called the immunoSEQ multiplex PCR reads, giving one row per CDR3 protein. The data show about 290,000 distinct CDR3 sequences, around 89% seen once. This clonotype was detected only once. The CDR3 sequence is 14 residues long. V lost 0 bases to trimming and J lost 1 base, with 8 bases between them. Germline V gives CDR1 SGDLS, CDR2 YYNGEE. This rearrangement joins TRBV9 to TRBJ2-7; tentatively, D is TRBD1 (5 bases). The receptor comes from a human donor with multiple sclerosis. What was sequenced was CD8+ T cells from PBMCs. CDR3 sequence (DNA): TGTGCCAGCAGCGTAGGGGGCCGTTCCTACGAGCAGTACTTC. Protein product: CASSVGGRSYEQYF.